The next 31 T cell receptor beta chains were all read from a single sample in a study of T cells in Graves' hyperthyroidism and ophthalmopathy. Regions amplified from RNA transcripts were the TCR beta CDR3 regions. The HTBI primer set drove a first-round RT-PCR of the TCR CDR3. One entry per CDR3 protein, called by TCRdb with MiXCR from the multiplex PCR reads. The data hold approximately 420,000 distinct CDR3 sequences, with approximately 15% observed a single time. The sequenced sample was blood. These receptors were collected from a woman aged 18-29 years with Graves' hyperthyroidism.

This clonotype was picked up many times. The CDR3 sequence: CASSEGLIHEQYF. The CDR3 DNA follows: TGTGCCAGCAGTGAAGGACTTATCCACGAGCAGTACTTC. The chain is built from TRBV2 and TRBJ2-7; no firm D call. V lost 1 base and J lost 5, with 9 bases in between. The CDR3 is 13 amino acids. The germline V gene has CDR1 SNHLY and CDR2 FYNNEI.

The rearrangement joins TRBV15 to TRBJ2-4, with no clear D. The CDR3 loop spans 16 amino acids. Trimming left V 3 bases short and J 0 bases short, with 12 bases between. Germline assignment: CDR1 LNHNV and CDR2 YYDKDF (reference sequence). CDR3 protein: CATSRASTVAKNIQYF. The CDR3 coding sequence is TGTGCCACCAGCAGGGCCTCTACCGTAGCCAAAAACATTCAGTACTTC.

This clonotype was seen repeatedly, ten times or more. This chain links TRBV7-2 with TRBJ1-1; D gene unclear. The length of the CDR3 is 12 residues. Between the trimmed V and J ends, which lost 5 bases and 1 base, there was a span of 5 bases. CDR1 and CDR2 from the germline V gene are SGHTA and FQGNSA. DNA of the CDR3: TGTGCCAGCAGCCACCCGAACACTGAAGCTTTCTTT. Its translation is CASSHPNTEAFF.

The CDR3 spells CASSKPRGSDTQYF. The CDR3 DNA is TGTGCCAGCAGCAAGCCCCGGGGCTCAGATACGCAGTATTTT. The chain is built from TRBV6-1 and TRBJ2-3; possibly TRBD1 or TRBD2 for D (5 bases each). This CDR3 is built from 14 residues. V lost 6 bases and J lost 4, with 14 bases in between. Per the germline V gene, CDR1 is MNHNS and CDR2 is SASEGT.

This clonotype was seen many times. This chain uses TRBV7-9 with TRBJ1-2; a possible D gene is TRBD1 (6 bases). This CDR3 contains 17 residues. Germline CDR1 reads SEHNR; CDR2 reads FQNEAQ (reference sequence). Trimming took off 5 bases at V and 2 bases at J, with 21 bases between the two ends. The CDR3 sequence is CASSPQLGTPTNYGYTF. The CDR3 DNA reads as TGTGCCAGCAGCCCACAGCTTGGGACACCGACCAACTATGGCTACACCTTC.

This clonotype appeared many times. The genes are TRBV6-2 or TRBV6-3 and TRBJ2-7; D gene ambiguous. The CDR3 contains 13 residues. The germline V gene has CDR1 MNHEY and CDR2 SVGEGT. V was trimmed by 4 bases and J by 3 bases, leaving 10 bases between them. CDR3: CASSWVSIYEQYF. The CDR3 nucleotides are TGTGCCAGCAGTTGGGTTAGCATCTACGAGCAGTACTTC.

In its sample, this clonotype was seen many times. This chain joins TRBV20-1 and TRBJ1-5; 7 bases are shared with TRBD1. The germline gives CDR1 DFQATT, CDR2 SNEGSKA (reference sequence). The V segment lost 6 bases and the J segment 4 bases; nucleotides outside the gene matches: 9. The CDR3 loop spans 14 amino acids. DNA of the CDR3: TGCAGTGCGGAGGACAGGCTGGGAAATCAGCCCCAGCATTTT. Translation: CSAEDRLGNQPQHF.

Ten or more counts support this clonotype. The V call is TRBV2, the J call TRBJ2-5, with a tentative D call TRBD2 (7 bases). V was shortened by 6 bases and J by 2 bases, with 10 bases between the two germline ends. Germline V gene data show CDR1 as SNHLY and CDR2 as FYNNEI. This CDR3 spans 13 amino acids. DNA for the CDR3: TGTGCCAGCAGACAGGGAGGGCAAGAGACCCAGTACTTC. Translation gives CASRQGGQETQYF.

The table lists this clonotype with many counts. The chain recombines TRBV20-1 with TRBJ1-5, with D maybe TRBD1 (6 bases). Trimming removed 3 bases from V and 3 bases from J, with 12 bases in between. This CDR3 region has 14 residues. The V gene's germline CDR1 is DFQATT and CDR2 SNEGSKA (reference sequence). The DNA for the CDR3 is TGCAGTGCTAGCTGGGACACCGACAATCAGCCCCAGCATTTT. It yields the protein CSASWDTDNQPQHF.

Only a few counts were recorded for this clonotype. A much larger clone lies one base from this, so it may be a read error. This chain connects TRBV5-1 to TRBJ1-1; D ambiguous. The V end was cut by 4 bases, the J end by 1 base, with 11 bases between. This CDR3 spans 14 amino acids. Germline V gives CDR1 SGHRS, CDR2 YFSETQ. The DNA of the CDR3 is TGCGCCAGCAGCGGAATCGCGAGGAACACTGAAGCTTTCTTT. Residues: CASSGIARNTEAFF.

V usage is TRBV25-1 and J usage is TRBJ1-6, with D unresolved. Deletions cut 1 base from V and 0 bases from J, with 7 bases between. The CDR3 totals 16 residues. CDR1 and CDR2 (germline): MGHDK, SYGVNS. Here the CDR3 reads CASSEFAGSYNSPLHF. The CDR3 nucleotides read TGTGCCAGCAGTGAATTCGCGGGCTCCTATAATTCACCCCTCCACTTT.

This clonotype has a count of ten or more. The CDR3 sequence: CASTNRGNEQFF. For the CDR3, the DNA is TGTGCCAGCACTAATAGGGGTAATGAGCAGTTCTTC. This chain uses TRBV27 with TRBJ2-1; TRBD1 might be the D (5 bases). This CDR3 is built from 12 residues. Deletions cut 7 bases from V and 7 bases from J, with 11 bases between. Germline V gives CDR1 MNHEY, CDR2 SMNVEV (reference sequence).

The chain joins TRBV20-1 to TRBJ2-3; D is possibly TRBD1 (5 bases). The V gene's germline CDR1 is DFQATT and CDR2 SNEGSKA (reference sequence). The V and J ends lost 1 base and 2 bases respectively, with 13 bases between them. The CDR3 loop spans 15 amino acids. The CDR3 DNA reads TGCAGTGCTAGAGGACAGCGCTTAGACACAGATACGCAGTATTTT. Protein: CSARGQRLDTDTQYF.

The chain links TRBV5-5 to TRBJ2-5; weak D call: TRBD1 (6 bases). Germline-derived CDR1 and CDR2 are SGHKS and YYEKEE (reference sequence). The V end was cut by 4 bases, the J end by 3 bases, with 16 bases between. There are 15 residues in the CDR3. The CDR3 sequence is CASSLPRTAEETQYF. As DNA, the CDR3 is TGTGCCAGCAGCCTACCTAGGACAGCAGAAGAGACCCAGTACTTC.

This clonotype was recorded many times. The chain is built from TRBV5-1 and TRBJ1-1, with a weak D call TRBD1 (6 bases). Germline CDR1 SGHRS, CDR2 YFSETQ. V gave up 0 bases and J gave up 10 bases, with 10 bases separating them. The CDR3 is 12 residues long. The CDR3 bases are TGCGCCAGCAGCTTGGAGGGCAGGGGAGCTTTCTTT. It encodes CASSLEGRGAFF.

This clonotype showed up many times. The rearrangement uses TRBV12-3 or TRBV12-4 and TRBJ1-1; the match to TRBD1 covers 9 bases. The trim removed 6 bases at V and 1 base at J, leaving 9 bases unmatched. This CDR3 has 16 amino acids. The CDR3, as DNA: TGTGCCAGCAGCCCAACAGGGGGCCTACGGAACACTGAAGCTTTCTTT. Amino acids: CASSPTGGLRNTEAFF.

CDR3 sequence reads: CASSLAPGLAGGEQYF. The CDR3 nucleotides are TGTGCCAGCAGCTTAGCCCCGGGACTAGCGGGAGGCGAGCAGTACTTC. V and J are TRBV7-2 and TRBJ2-7, with TRBD2 matching over 15 bases. V shed 0 bases, J shed 6 bases, and the junction held 3 bases outside the gene matches. CDR1 and CDR2 (germline): SGHTA, FQGNSA. The CDR3 covers 16 residues.

The genes are TRBV3-1 and TRBJ2-2; no definite D call. Trimming left V 4 bases short and J 7 bases short, with 10 bases between. The CDR3 extends over 13 amino acids. CDR1 and CDR2 from the germline V gene are LGHDT and YNNKEL (reference sequence). The CDR3 nucleotides are TGTGCCAGCAGCCTGGCAGCTGGCGGGGAGCTGTTTTTT. Its protein product is CASSLAAGGELFF.

Concerning this clonotype: Given a much more abundant clone one base away, this may be a read error. This chain joins TRBV30 and TRBJ1-5; D is unresolved. Germline assignment: CDR1 GTSNPN and CDR2 SVGIG (reference sequence). The CDR3 is 13 amino acids. V was clipped by 5 bases and J by 4 bases, with 12 bases between them. CDR3 residues: CAWAPHPNQPQHF. The DNA for the CDR3 is TGTGCCTGGGCTCCGCATCCGAATCAGCCCCAGCATTTT.

The rearrangement uses TRBV6-2 or TRBV6-3 and TRBJ1-5; D unclear. Germline loops: CDR1 MNHEY, CDR2 SVGEGT. V dropped 4 bases and J dropped 5 bases, with 12 bases sitting between them. The CDR3 extends over 14 amino acids. The CDR3 loop is CASSSEGSHQPQHF. The CDR3 nucleotides are TGTGCCAGCAGTTCCGAAGGGAGCCATCAGCCCCAGCATTTT.

The V and J genes are TRBV20-1 and TRBJ2-1, with TRBD2 as a possible D gene (5 bases). Between the trimmed V and J ends, which lost 1 base and 13 bases, there was a span of 17 bases. Germline V gene lookup returns CDR1 DFQATT and CDR2 SNEGSKA (reference sequence). This CDR3 has 13 residues. CDR3 in amino acids: CSARGGPDWEQFF. The DNA for the CDR3 is TGCAGTGCTAGAGGCGGGCCAGACTGGGAACAGTTCTTC.

This clonotype came up many times. The chain links TRBV29-1 to TRBJ2-7; D is undetermined. Looked up from germline, CDR1 is SQVTM and CDR2 is ANQGSEA. Trimming shortened V by 4 bases and J by 2 bases, and 15 bases separated the two germline ends. The CDR3 is 14 amino acids. In DNA, the CDR3 is TGCAGCGTTGTGATGGGCAGGCTTACCTACGAGCAGTACTTC. Its protein product is CSVVMGRLTYEQYF.

V usage is TRBV7-9 and J usage is TRBJ1-3; 8 positions match TRBD1. V shed 6 bases, J shed 2 bases, and the junction held 9 bases outside the gene matches. This CDR3 is built from 16 residues. CDR1 and CDR2 from the germline V gene are SEHNR and FQNEAQ (reference sequence). CDR3: CASSPRQGHPGNTIYF. The CDR3 DNA is TGTGCCAGCAGTCCGAGACAGGGGCATCCTGGAAACACCATATATTTT.

This clonotype has at least ten counts. This chain joins TRBV4-3 and TRBJ1-5; D uncertain. Germline V gene sequence: CDR1 LGHNA, CDR2 YSLEER. The CDR3 covers 14 residues. Trimming stripped 1 base from V and 2 bases from J, with 6 bases between. Here the CDR3 DNA reads TGCGCCAGCAGCCAAGGGGTCGGCAATCAGCCCCAGCATTTT. Protein sequence: CASSQGVGNQPQHF.

This clonotype appeared many times. V gene TRBV29-1 combines with J gene TRBJ2-3; unclear D gene. Germline lookup yields CDR1 SQVTM and CDR2 ANQGSEA. V was shortened by 6 bases and J by 1 base, with 11 bases between the two germline ends. The CDR3 length is 13 residues. The CDR3 sequence: CSVRAWGTDTQYF. The CDR3 nucleotides read TGCAGCGTCCGGGCGTGGGGCACAGATACGCAGTATTTT.

This chain joins TRBV20-1 and TRBJ2-5, with TRBD1 matching 9 bases. Germline V lookup: CDR1 DFQATT, CDR2 SNEGSKA (reference sequence). This CDR3 is 20 amino acids long. This CDR3 reads CTGGWWLGGTGLFPQETQYF. Here the CDR3 DNA reads TGCACGGGGGGATGGTGGTTGGGGGGGACAGGGCTTTTCCCCCAAGAGACCCAGTACTTC.

The table lists this clonotype with many counts. The rearrangement links TRBV28 to TRBJ1-2; D possibly corresponds to TRBD1 (5 bases). Germline V lookup: CDR1 MDHEN, CDR2 SYDVKM. This CDR3 region has 15 residues. V lost 2 bases and J lost 8, with 18 bases in between. The CDR3 nucleotides are TGTGCCAGCAGTTTACCGGGACCGCCAGTCTACGGCTACACCTTC. Translated: CASSLPGPPVYGYTF.

There are many counts of this clonotype. The chain couples TRBV12-5 to TRBJ2-5; D is unresolved. This CDR3 spans 19 amino acids. CDR1 and CDR2 from the germline V gene are LGHNT and FRNRAP. Trimming shortened V by 2 bases and J by 0 bases, and 22 bases separated the two germline ends. The CDR3 DNA reads TGTGCTAGTGGTTTGCAACGAGGCCCCGGACGGTCAAACCAAGAGACCCAGTACTTC. The encoded protein is CASGLQRGPGRSNQETQYF.

The chain recombines TRBV4-1 with TRBJ2-6; D is undetermined. This CDR3 is built from 17 residues. Germline loops: CDR1 MGHRA, CDR2 YSYEKL. Deletions cut 2 bases from V and 1 base from J, with 12 bases between. CDR3 in amino acids: CASSQSLTVSGANVLTF. The CDR3 region has the DNA TGCGCCAGCAGCCAATCCCTGACGGTTTCTGGGGCCAACGTCCTGACTTTC.

This clonotype was seen many times. The chain carries TRBV7-2 and TRBJ2-2; tentatively, D is TRBD1 (6 bases). CDR3 size: 14 residues. The ends were cut back, 8 bases at V and 1 base at J, with 11 bases in the middle. Looked up from germline, CDR1 is SGHTA and CDR2 is FQGNSA. CDR3 amino acids: CASGSRGNTGELFF. DNA of the CDR3: TGTGCCAGCGGGAGCAGGGGGAACACCGGGGAGCTGTTTTTT.

This clonotype was seen a handful of times. This chain uses TRBV7-3 with TRBJ2-3; D is ambiguous. Trimming stripped 5 bases from V and 6 bases from J, with 12 bases between. Germline lookup yields CDR1 SGHTA and CDR2 FQGTGA. The CDR3 is 13 residues long. The CDR3 DNA follows: TGTGCCAGCAGCCTCCTAAAAGGGGATACGCAGTATTTT. Translation gives CASSLLKGDTQYF. Supplemented by reference TRBV7-3 and TRBJ2-3, the full variable domain reads GAGVSQTPSNKVTEKGKYVELRCDPISGHTALYWYRQSLGQGPEFLIYFQGTGAADDSGLPNDRFFAVRPEGSVSTLKIQRTERGDSAVYLCASSLLKGDTQYFGPGTRLTVL.